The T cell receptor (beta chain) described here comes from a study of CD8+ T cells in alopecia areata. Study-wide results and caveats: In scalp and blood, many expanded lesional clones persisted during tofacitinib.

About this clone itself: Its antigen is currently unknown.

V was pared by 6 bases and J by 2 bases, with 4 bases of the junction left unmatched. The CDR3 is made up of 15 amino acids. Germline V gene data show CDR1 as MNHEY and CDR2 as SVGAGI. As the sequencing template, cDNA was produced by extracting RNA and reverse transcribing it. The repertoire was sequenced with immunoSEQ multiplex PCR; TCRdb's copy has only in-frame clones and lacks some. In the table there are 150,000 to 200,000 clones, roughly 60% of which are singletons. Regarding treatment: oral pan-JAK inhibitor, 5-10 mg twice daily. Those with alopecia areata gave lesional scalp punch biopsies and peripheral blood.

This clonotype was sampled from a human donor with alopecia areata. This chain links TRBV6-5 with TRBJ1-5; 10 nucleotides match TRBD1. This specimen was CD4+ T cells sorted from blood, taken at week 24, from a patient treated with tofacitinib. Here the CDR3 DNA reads TGTGCCAGCAGGAGACAGGGGGCGGGCAATCAGCCCCAGCATTTT. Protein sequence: CASRRQGAGNQPQHF.